This TCR beta chain was found in a study of T cells in Graves' hyperthyroidism and ophthalmopathy. This clonotype appeared many times. Its antigen is not known. The study excluded patients with uncontrolled infection, other autoimmune disease, pregnancy or lactation. The CDR3 loop spans 14 amino acids. The V gene end was trimmed by 8 bases and the J gene end by 7 bases; junction bases not matched to a gene: 9. Germline CDR1 is MGHRA and CDR2 is YSYEKL. Study-wide findings and caveats: Blood also showed most of the thyroid clonotypes that were expanded above 0.001.

Researchers took RNA transcripts and amplified the TCR beta CDR3 regions from them. Researchers ran a first-round RT-PCR on the TCR CDR3 using the HTBI primer set. TCRdb redid the calling of the multiplex PCR reads with MiXCR, one entry per CDR3 protein. The sample yields around 620,000 distinct CDR3 sequences, just over 45% seen once. The clonotype was recovered from an adult woman with Graves' disease, either hyperthyroidism or ophthalmopathy (not recorded which). The V gene is TRBV4-1, the J gene TRBJ1-1; 11 bases are shared with TRBD1. The source material was peripheral blood or thyroid tissue (not recorded which). The CDR3 region is CASGRTGGLGEAFF. The CDR3 coding sequence is TGCGCCAGCGGAAGGACAGGGGGCCTCGGTGAAGCTTTCTTT.